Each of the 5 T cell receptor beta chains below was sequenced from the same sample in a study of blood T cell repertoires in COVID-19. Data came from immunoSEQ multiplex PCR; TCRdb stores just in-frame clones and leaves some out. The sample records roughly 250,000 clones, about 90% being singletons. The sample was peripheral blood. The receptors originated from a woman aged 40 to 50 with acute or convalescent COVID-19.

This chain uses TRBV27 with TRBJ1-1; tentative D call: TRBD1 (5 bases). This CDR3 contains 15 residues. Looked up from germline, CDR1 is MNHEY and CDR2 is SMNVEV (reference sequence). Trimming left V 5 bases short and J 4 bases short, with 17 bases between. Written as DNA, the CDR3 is TGTGCCAGCAGTGCATACCAGGGAAGGGGCACTGAAGCTTTCTTT. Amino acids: CASSAYQGRGTEAFF.

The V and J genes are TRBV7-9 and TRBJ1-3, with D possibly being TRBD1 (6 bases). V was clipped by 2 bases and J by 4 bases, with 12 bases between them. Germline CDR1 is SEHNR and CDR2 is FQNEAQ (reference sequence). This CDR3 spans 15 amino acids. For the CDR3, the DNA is TGTGCCAGCAGCTTATTAGCAGGGGACGGAAACACCATATATTTT. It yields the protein CASSLLAGDGNTIYF.

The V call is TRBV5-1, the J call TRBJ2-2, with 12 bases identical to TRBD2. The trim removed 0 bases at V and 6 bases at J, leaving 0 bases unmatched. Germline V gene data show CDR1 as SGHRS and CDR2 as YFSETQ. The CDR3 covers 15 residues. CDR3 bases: TGCGCCAGCAGCTTGGCTAGCGGGGGGGCCGGGGAGCTGTTTTTT. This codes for CASSLASGGAGELFF.

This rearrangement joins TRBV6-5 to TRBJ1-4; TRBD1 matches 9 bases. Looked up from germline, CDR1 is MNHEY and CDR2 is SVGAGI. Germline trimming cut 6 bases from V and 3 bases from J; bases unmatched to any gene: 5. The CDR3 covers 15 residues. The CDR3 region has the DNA TGTGCCAGCAGGCCGGGACAGGGTTCTAATGAAAAACTGTTTTTT. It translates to CASRPGQGSNEKLFF.

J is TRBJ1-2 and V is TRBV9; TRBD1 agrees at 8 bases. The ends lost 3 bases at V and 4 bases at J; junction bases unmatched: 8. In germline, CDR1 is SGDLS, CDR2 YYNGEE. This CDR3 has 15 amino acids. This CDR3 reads CASSGQGAFGYGYTF. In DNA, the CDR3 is TGTGCCAGCAGCGGGCAGGGGGCCTTTGGCTATGGCTACACCTTC.